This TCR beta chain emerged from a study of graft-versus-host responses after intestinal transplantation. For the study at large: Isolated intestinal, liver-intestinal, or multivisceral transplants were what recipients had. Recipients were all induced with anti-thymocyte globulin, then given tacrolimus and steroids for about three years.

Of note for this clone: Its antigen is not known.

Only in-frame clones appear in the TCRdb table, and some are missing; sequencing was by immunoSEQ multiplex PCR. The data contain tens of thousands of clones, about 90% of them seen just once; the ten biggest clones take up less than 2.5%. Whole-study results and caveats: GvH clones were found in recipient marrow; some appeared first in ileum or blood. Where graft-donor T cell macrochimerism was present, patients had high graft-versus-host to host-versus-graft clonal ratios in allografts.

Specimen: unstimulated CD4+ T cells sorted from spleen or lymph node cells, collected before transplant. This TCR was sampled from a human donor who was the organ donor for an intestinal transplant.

The CDR3 region has the DNA TGTGCCAGCAGTTACTTCCGTAGGTACGAGCAGTACTTC. Protein: CASSYFRRYEQYF. V is TRBV6-6 and J is TRBJ2-7; D ambiguous. This CDR3 has 13 residues. Germline loops: CDR1 MNHNY, CDR2 SVGAGI (reference sequence). The V gene lost 1 base and the J gene lost 4 bases, with 8 bases spanning the gap.